Below are 6 T cell receptor beta chains sequenced from a single sample in a study of cytomegalovirus exposure and HLA in healthy donors. PCR used 60 Vbeta primers and 13 Jbeta primers. Sequencing was performed with immunoSEQ multiplex PCR; in TCRdb, only in-frame clones are kept and a portion is missing. The sample lists 150,000 to 200,000 clones, around 78% occurring once. The sequencing sample was made of PBMCs. All receptors derive from a middle-aged woman in good health and CMV-seronegative.

The chain is built from TRBV15 and TRBJ2-1; TRBD2 is a possible D gene (6 bases). Looked up from germline, CDR1 is LNHNV and CDR2 is YYDKDF (reference sequence). The CDR3 has 15 amino acids. V gave up 1 base and J gave up 5 bases, with 12 bases separating them. CDR3 protein: CATSRGASVDNEQFF. The CDR3 nucleotides are TGTGCCACCAGCAGAGGTGCTAGCGTCGACAATGAGCAGTTCTTC.

The CDR3 here is CASSSGGPRNEQFF. CDR3 nucleotide sequence: TGTGCCAGCAGCTCGGGAGGGCCGAGAAATGAGCAGTTCTTC. The V and J genes are TRBV7-2 and TRBJ2-1, with TRBD2 identical over 8 bases. This CDR3 region has 14 residues. Per the germline V gene, CDR1 is SGHTA and CDR2 is FQGNSA. Losses at the gene ends were 4 bases for V and 7 bases for J; bases not matched to a gene: 6.

The CDR3 here is CASSIVGTNNQPQHF. CDR3 nucleotides: TGTGCCAGTAGTATAGTCGGGACAAATAATCAGCCCCAGCATTTT. The V call is TRBV19, the J call TRBJ1-5; perhaps TRBD1 as D (6 bases). The length of the CDR3 is 15 residues. V dropped 1 base and J dropped 4 bases, with 11 bases sitting between them. CDR1 is LNHDA, CDR2 SQIVND, per germline (reference sequence).

V is TRBV7-9 and J is TRBJ2-4; D may be TRBD2 (6 bases). Per germline, CDR1 SEHNR and CDR2 FQNEAQ (reference sequence). The CDR3 spans 12 residues. V was pared by 2 bases and J by 9 bases, with 8 bases between. The CDR3 nucleotides are TGTGCCAGCAGCTTAATGGAGGGCATTCAGTACTTC. The encoded protein is CASSLMEGIQYF.

V and J are TRBV6-6 and TRBJ1-1, with TRBD1 as a possible D gene (5 bases). Germline lookup yields CDR1 MNHNY and CDR2 SVGAGI (reference sequence). The CDR3 sequence is 14 residues long. Trimming removed 7 bases at V and 3 bases at J, with 15 bases between. This chain's CDR3 is CASIIQGSYTEAFF. CDR3 bases: TGTGCCAGCATTATTCAGGGTTCATACACTGAAGCTTTCTTT.

This clone appeared once. This rearrangement joins TRBV5-1 to TRBJ1-1; maybe TRBD1 (5 bases). V lost 6 bases and J 1 base, leaving 13 bases between the germline ends. CDR1 and CDR2 from the germline V gene are SGHRS and YFSETQ. The CDR3 is 14 amino acids. CDR3 sequence: CASNAGTSNTEAFF. Written as DNA, the CDR3 is TGCGCCAGCAACGCCGGGACTTCGAACACTGAAGCTTTCTTT. Using reference TRBV5-1 and TRBJ1-1 for the parts outside the CDR3, the full variable domain is KAGVTQTPRYLIKTRGQQVTLSCSPISGHRSVSWYQQTPGQGLQFLFEYFSETQRNKGNFPGRFSGRQFSNSRSEMNVSTLELGDSALYLCASNAGTSNTEAFFGQGTRLTVV.